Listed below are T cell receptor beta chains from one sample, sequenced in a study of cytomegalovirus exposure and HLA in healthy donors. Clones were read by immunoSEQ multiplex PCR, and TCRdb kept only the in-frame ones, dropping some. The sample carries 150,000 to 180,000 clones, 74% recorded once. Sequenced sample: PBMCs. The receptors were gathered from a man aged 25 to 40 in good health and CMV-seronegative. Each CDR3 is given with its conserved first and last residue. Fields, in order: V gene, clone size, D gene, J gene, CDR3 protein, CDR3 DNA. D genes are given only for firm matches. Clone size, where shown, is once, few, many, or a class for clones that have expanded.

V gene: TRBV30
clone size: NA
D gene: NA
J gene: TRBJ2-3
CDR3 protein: CAWSVSGSTDTQYF
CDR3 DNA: TGTGCCTGGAGTGTAAGCGGAAGCACAGATACGCAGTATTTT

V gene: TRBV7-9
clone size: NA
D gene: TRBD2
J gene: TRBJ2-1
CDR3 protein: CASSQPGLASYNEQFF
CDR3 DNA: TGTGCCAGCAGTCAACCCGGACTAGCCTCCTACAATGAGCAGTTCTTC

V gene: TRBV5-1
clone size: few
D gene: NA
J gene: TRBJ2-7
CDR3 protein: CASSLTGGPTYEQYF
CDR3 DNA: TGCGCCAGCAGCTTGACCGGGGGGCCCACCTACGAGCAGTACTTC

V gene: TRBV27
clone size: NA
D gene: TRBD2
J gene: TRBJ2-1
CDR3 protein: CASTASGGPNEQFF
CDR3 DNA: TGTGCCAGCACTGCTAGCGGGGGCCCCAATGAGCAGTTCTTC

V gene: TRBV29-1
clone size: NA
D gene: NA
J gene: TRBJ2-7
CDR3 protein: CSVEGVGASSYEQYF
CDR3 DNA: TGCAGCGTTGAAGGGGTAGGGGCAAGCTCCTACGAGCAGTACTTC

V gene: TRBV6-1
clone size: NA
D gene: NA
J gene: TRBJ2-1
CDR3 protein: CASSVNRVVYSYNEQFF
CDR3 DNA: TGTGCCAGCAGTGTTAACAGGGTTGTCTACTCCTACAATGAGCAGTTCTTC

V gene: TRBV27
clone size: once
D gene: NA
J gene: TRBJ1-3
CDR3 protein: CASSMGVSGNTIYF
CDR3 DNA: TGTGCCAGCAGTATGGGCGTCTCTGGAAACACCATATATTTT

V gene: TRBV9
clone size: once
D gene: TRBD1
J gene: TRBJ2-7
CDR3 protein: CASSETGGEQYF
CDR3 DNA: TGTGCCAGCAGCGAGACAGGGGGTGAGCAGTACTTC

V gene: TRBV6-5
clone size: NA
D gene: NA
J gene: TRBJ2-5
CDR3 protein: CASSSTGLTQETQYF
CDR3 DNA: TGTGCCAGCAGTTCCACCGGACTAACACAAGAGACCCAGTACTTC

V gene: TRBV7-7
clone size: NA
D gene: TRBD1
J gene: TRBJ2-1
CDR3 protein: CASSPGQGPYNEQFF
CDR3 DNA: TGTGCCAGCAGCCCAGGACAGGGACCATACAATGAGCAGTTCTTC

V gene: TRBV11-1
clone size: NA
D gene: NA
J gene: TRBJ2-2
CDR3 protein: CASSLLLNTGELFF
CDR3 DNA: TGTGCCAGCAGCTTACTACTTAACACCGGGGAGCTGTTTTTT

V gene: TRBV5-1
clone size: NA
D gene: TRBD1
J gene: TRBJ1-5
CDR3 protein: CASSLGTGNIQPQNF
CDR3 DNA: TGCGCCAGCAGCTTGGGGACAGGGAATATCCAGCCCCAGAATTTT

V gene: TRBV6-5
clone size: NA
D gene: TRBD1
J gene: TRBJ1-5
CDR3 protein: CASSPRDSQPQHF
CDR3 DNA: TGTGCCAGCAGTCCGCGGGACAGTCAGCCCCAGCATTTT

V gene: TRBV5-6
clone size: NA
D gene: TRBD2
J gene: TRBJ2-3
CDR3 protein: CASSYSGGSTDTQYF
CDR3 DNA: TGTGCCAGCAGCTATAGCGGGGGTAGCACAGATACGCAGTATTTT

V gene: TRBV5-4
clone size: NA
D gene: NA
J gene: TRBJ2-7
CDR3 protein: CASSLEPGTYEQYF
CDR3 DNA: TGTGCCAGCAGCTTGGAGCCGGGGACCTACGAGCAGTACTTC

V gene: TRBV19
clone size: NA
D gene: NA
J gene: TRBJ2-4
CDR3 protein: CASSKLWRGIQYF
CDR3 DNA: TGTGCCAGTAGTAAACTCTGGAGGGGCATTCAGTACTTC

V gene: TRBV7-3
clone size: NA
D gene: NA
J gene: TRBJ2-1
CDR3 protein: CASSLTPREQFF
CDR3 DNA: TGTGCCAGCAGCTTAACTCCGAGGGAGCAGTTCTTC

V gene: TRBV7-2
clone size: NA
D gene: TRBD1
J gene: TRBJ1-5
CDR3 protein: CASSFGTGPQPQHF
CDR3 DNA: TGTGCCAGCAGCTTTGGGACAGGGCCTCAGCCCCAGCATTTT

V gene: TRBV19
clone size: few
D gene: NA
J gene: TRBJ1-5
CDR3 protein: CASSGMGRSNQPQHF
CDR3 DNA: TGTGCCAGTAGTGGCATGGGGAGAAGCAATCAGCCCCAGCATTTT

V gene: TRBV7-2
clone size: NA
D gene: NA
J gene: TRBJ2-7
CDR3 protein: CASSPSEGNYYEQYF
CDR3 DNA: TGTGCCAGCAGCCCGTCGGAGGGCAACTACTACGAGCAGTACTTC

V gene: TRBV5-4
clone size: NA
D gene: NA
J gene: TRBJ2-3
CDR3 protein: CASSTSAVTDTQYF
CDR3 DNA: TGTGCCAGCAGCACCAGTGCTGTAACAGATACGCAGTATTTT

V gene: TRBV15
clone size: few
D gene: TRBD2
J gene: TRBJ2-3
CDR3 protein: CAAGSGGSTDTQYF
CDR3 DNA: TGTGCCGCTGGAAGCGGGGGAAGCACAGATACGCAGTATTTT

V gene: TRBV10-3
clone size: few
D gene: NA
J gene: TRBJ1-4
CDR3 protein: CAISESGVGSNEKLFF
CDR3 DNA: TGTGCCATCAGTGAGTCAGGAGTTGGGTCCAATGAAAAACTGTTTTTT

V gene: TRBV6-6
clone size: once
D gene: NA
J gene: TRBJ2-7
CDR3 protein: CASSYVTGSYEQYF
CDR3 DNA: TGTGCCAGCAGTTACGTGACAGGCTCCTACGAGCAGTACTTC

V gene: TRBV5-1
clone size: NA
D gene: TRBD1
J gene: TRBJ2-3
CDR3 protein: CASSLAGQGGTDTQYF
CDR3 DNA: TGCGCCAGCAGCTTGGCCGGACAGGGTGGGACAGATACGCAGTATTTT

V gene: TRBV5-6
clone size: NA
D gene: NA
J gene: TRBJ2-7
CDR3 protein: CASSLVEGSYEQYF
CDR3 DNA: TGTGCCAGCAGCTTGGTTGAGGGCTCCTACGAGCAGTACTTC

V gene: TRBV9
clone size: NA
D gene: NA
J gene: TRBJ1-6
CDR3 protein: CASSGSTDNSPLHF
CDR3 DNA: TGTGCCAGCAGCGGCTCGACAGATAATTCACCCCTCCACTTT

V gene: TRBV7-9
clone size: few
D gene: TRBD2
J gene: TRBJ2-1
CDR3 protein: CASSLVSGGAVEQFF
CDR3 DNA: TGTGCCAGCAGCTTAGTAAGCGGGGGGGCGGTTGAGCAGTTCTTC

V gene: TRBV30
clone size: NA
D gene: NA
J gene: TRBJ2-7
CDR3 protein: CAWSLGPGEKKQYF
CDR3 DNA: TGTGCCTGGAGTCTAGGCCCTGGCGAAAAAAAGCAGTACTTC

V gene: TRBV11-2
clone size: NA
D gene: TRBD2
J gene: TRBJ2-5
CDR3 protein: CASTTGTSLRETQYF
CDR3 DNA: TGTGCCAGTACCACCGGGACTAGCCTCCGGGAGACCCAGTACTTC

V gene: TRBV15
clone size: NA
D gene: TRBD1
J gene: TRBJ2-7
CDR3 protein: CATSSRTGMSYEQYF
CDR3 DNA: TGTGCCACCAGCAGTCGGACAGGGATGTCCTACGAGCAGTACTTC

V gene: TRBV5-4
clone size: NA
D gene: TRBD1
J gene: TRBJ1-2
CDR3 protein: CASTRTGNYGYTF
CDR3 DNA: TGTGCCAGCACCCGGACAGGGAACTATGGCTACACCTTC

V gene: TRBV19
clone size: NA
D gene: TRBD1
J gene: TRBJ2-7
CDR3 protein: CASALRDRGAYEQYF
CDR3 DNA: TGTGCCAGCGCTTTGAGGGACAGAGGGGCCTACGAGCAGTACTTC

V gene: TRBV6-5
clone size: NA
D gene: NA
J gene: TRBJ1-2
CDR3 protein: CASSYKGEGGYTF
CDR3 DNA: TGTGCCAGCAGTTACAAAGGGGAGGGCGGCTACACCTTC

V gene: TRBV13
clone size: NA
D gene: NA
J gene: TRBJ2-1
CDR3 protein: CASSLVDRYNEQFF
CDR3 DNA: TGTGCCAGCAGCTTAGTAGACAGGTACAATGAGCAGTTCTTC

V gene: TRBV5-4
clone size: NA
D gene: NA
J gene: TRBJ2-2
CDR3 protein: CASSLAGLNTGELFF
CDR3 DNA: TGTGCCAGCAGCTTGGCAGGACTGAACACCGGGGAGCTGTTTTTT

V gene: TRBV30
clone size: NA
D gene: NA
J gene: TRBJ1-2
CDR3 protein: CAWSVSGCGYTF
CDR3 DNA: TGTGCCTGGAGTGTATCGGGATGTGGCTACACCTTC

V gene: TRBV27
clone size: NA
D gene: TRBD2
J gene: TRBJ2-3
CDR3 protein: CASSSQRGSTDTQYF
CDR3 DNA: TGTGCCAGCAGTTCCCAGCGGGGCAGCACAGATACGCAGTATTTT

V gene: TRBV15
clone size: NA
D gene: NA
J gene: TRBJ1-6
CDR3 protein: CATSRDRRATLHF
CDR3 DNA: TGTGCCACCAGCAGAGATAGGAGGGCCACCCTCCACTTT